Presented here are 2 T cell receptor beta chains from one specimen sequenced in a study of shared clonotypes between healthy human individuals. Using immunoSEQ multiplex PCR, the repertoire was profiled, and TCRdb retains in-frame clones only, with some absent. The sample carries over 800,000 clones, approximately 92% recorded once. As defined, naive CD8 cells were CD45RO-negative and positively selected for CCR7, with terminally differentiated effector memory CD45RA+ cells excluded. Sequenced: naive CD8+ T cells sorted from blood. The receptors stem from a man aged 25 to 40 in good health.

This chain joins TRBV15 and TRBJ2-7, with TRBD2 identical over 14 bases. V lost 2 bases and J lost 2; bases outside the gene matches: 8. Germline CDR1 is LNHNV and CDR2 is YYDKDF (reference sequence). The CDR3 extends over 18 amino acids. The CDR3 DNA sequence: TGTGCCACCAGCAGAACAGGCGAGGGACTAGCGGGAGCCTACGAGCAGTACTTC. Translation gives CATSRTGEGLAGAYEQYF. The full variable domain, in which reference TRBV15 and TRBJ2-7 provide the parts outside the CDR3, is DAMVIQNPRYQVTQFGKPVTLSCSQTLNHNVMYWYQQKSSQAPKLLFHYYDKDFNNEADTPDNFQSRRPNTSFCFLDIRSPGLGDTAMYLCATSRTGEGLAGAYEQYFGPGTRLTVT.

The chain employs TRBV19 and TRBJ2-1; 10 nucleotides line up with TRBD1. This CDR3 contains 15 residues. V was clipped by 6 bases and J by 3 bases; unmatched bases: 5. CDR1 and CDR2 (germline): LNHDA, SQIVND (reference sequence). This chain's CDR3 is CASSPGQGDYNEQFF. CDR3 DNA: TGTGCCAGTAGCCCCGGACAGGGGGACTACAATGAGCAGTTCTTC. The full variable domain, in which reference TRBV19 and TRBJ2-1 provide the parts outside the CDR3, is DGGITQSPKYLFRKEGQNVTLSCEQNLNHDAMYWYRQDPGQGLRLIYYSQIVNDFQKGDIAEGYSVSREKKESFPLTVTSAQKNPTAFYLCASSPGQGDYNEQFFGPGTRLTVL.